The 9 T cell receptor beta chains in this list originate from one sample, sequenced in a study of blood T cell repertoires in COVID-19. Sequenced by immunoSEQ multiplex PCR; TCRdb stores in-frame clones only, minus some. In the table there are approximately 240,000 clones, more than 60% of which are singletons. Sequencing was done on a sample of peripheral blood. The receptors come from a woman in her 40s with active or convalescent COVID-19.

This chain joins TRBV19 and TRBJ1-1; 9 positions match TRBD1. The CDR3 contains 22 residues. Germline CDR1 is LNHDA and CDR2 is SQIVND (reference sequence). J gave up 0 bases and V 7 bases, and 27 bases lay outside the gene matches. In DNA, the CDR3 is TGTGCCAGTATTCAACTTACCCGGGACAGGGCTTCCCCGCACCTAATGAACACTGAAGCTTTCTTT. Residues: CASIQLTRDRASPHLMNTEAFF.

The chain employs TRBV6-5 and TRBJ1-5, with 8 bases aligning to TRBD1. The CDR3 loop spans 13 amino acids. Losses at the gene ends were 6 bases for V and 7 bases for J; bases not matched to a gene: 5. The V gene's germline CDR1 is MNHEY and CDR2 SVGAGI. The CDR3 region is CASRGDRSQPQHF. The DNA for the CDR3 is TGTGCCAGCAGGGGGGACAGGTCCCAGCCCCAGCATTTT.

The chain has TRBV2 and TRBJ1-1; 8 bases fit TRBD1. The CDR3 is made up of 14 amino acids. J gave up 11 bases and V 1 base, and 9 bases lay outside the gene matches. Germline CDR1 reads SNHLY; CDR2 reads FYNNEI. The CDR3 spells CASSEVRGRINAFF. The CDR3 DNA follows: TGTGCCAGCAGTGAAGTCAGGGGGCGGATTAACGCTTTCTTT.

V and J are TRBV29-1 and TRBJ1-3; D remains ambiguous. Germline-derived CDR1 and CDR2 are SQVTM and ANQGSEA. V was cut by 5 bases and J by 0 bases, with 2 bases left in between. This CDR3 is built from 11 residues. The CDR3 spells CSVLSGNTIYF. Here the CDR3 DNA reads TGCAGCGTTCTCTCTGGAAACACCATATATTTT.

This chain uses TRBV30 with TRBJ1-2, with TRBD1 as a possible D gene (5 bases). The V gene's germline CDR1 is GTSNPN and CDR2 SVGIG (reference sequence). The CDR3 has 14 residues. Trimming removed 1 base at V and 7 bases at J, with 16 bases between. The CDR3 region has the DNA TGTGCCTGGAGTGAGACACCTCGGGACTCTGGCTACACCTTC. Translation: CAWSETPRDSGYTF.

The chain uses TRBV11-1 and TRBJ1-1, with D unclear. CDR1 is SGHAT and CDR2 is FQDESV in the germline V gene (reference sequence). The CDR3 is 14 residues long. Trimming removed 7 bases from V and 0 bases from J, with 12 bases in between. The CDR3, as DNA: TGTGCCAGCATGAATGGGCCCATGAACACTGAAGCTTTCTTT. Amino acid sequence: CASMNGPMNTEAFF.

The DNA of the CDR3 is TGTGCCAGCAGCCCCAAGGCCAGGGCGGGGGAGACCCAGTACTTC. It is translated as CASSPKARAGETQYF. The chain joins TRBV21-1 to TRBJ2-5; the table gives TRBD2 as D, unverified against the DNA. TRBV21-1 is given as a pseudogene. The CDR3 has 15 amino acids.

V is TRBV5-1 and J is TRBJ1-2; 7 bases line up with TRBD1. V was clipped by 0 bases and J by 8 bases; unmatched bases: 4. The CDR3 sequence is 13 residues long. Germline V gene data show CDR1 as SGHRS and CDR2 as YFSETQ. The CDR3 nucleotides read TGCGCCAGCAGCTTGGGACAGGGATTCGGCTACACCTTC. This sequence encodes CASSLGQGFGYTF.

The chain links TRBV19 to TRBJ1-3; TRBD1 agrees at 7 bases. CDR1 is LNHDA and CDR2 is SQIVND in the germline V gene (reference sequence). The V gene end was trimmed by 5 bases and the J gene end by 1 base; junction bases not matched to a gene: 11. The CDR3 runs 17 residues. The CDR3 DNA follows: TGTGCCAGTAGTGGGAAAGGACAGGCTCCATCTGGAAACACCATATATTTT. Its translation is CASSGKGQAPSGNTIYF. The full variable domain, its missing parts supplied by reference TRBV19 and TRBJ1-3, is DGGITQSPKYLFRKEGQNVTLSCEQNLNHDAMYWYRQDPGQGLRLIYYSQIVNDFQKGDIAEGYSVSREKKESFPLTVTSAQKNPTAFYLCASSGKGQAPSGNTIYFGEGSWLTVV.